A single sample gave rise to the 23 T cell receptor beta chains below, sequenced in a study of T-cell reconstitution after alpha-beta-depleted transplantation in children (dated by TCRdb to 2015 to 2016). The protocol used for the library was PCR. For sequencing, an Illumina HiSeq 2500 was employed. TCR library preparation used molecular barcoding, with unique molecular identifiers applied to normalize quantification of the TCRbeta repertoire. TCRdb reanalyzed the raw reads on its own, using fastp at Q25 for trimming and MiXCR for clone calling, and kept in-frame beta chains. Each entry is one CDR3 protein sequence, shown with its most common DNA and genes. The sample records some 350,000 distinct CDR3 sequences, about a tenth of which are singletons. The top ten constitute approximately 2.3% of the sample. Sequenced material: PBMCs from the stem cell graft donor, taken from the stem cell graft. Source of these receptors: a human donor who donated a stem cell graft to a child with acute lymphoblastic leukemia.

This clonotype has just a few counts. The gene calls are TRBV29-1 and TRBJ2-7; D is uncertain. Between the trimmed V and J ends, which lost 3 bases and 0 bases, there was a span of 9 bases. This CDR3 spans 13 amino acids. CDR1 and CDR2 from the germline V gene are SQVTM and ANQGSEA. The CDR3 here is CSVEWGPSYEQYF. CDR3 nucleotides: TGCAGCGTTGAGTGGGGTCCCTCCTACGAGCAGTACTTC.

This chain links TRBV7-8 with TRBJ2-1, with 15 bases fitting TRBD2. V lost 2 bases to trimming and J lost 8 bases; unmatched junction nucleotides: 7. CDR3 length: 17 residues. Germline loops: CDR1 SGHVS, CDR2 FQNEAQ. DNA of the CDR3: TGTGCCAGCAGCTTAAGGCCGGGACTAGCGGGAGGACATGAGCAGTTCTTC. This sequence encodes CASSLRPGLAGGHEQFF.

J is TRBJ2-5 and V is TRBV7-2; possibly TRBD1 for D (6 bases). V was shortened by 2 bases and J by 5 bases, with 9 bases between the two germline ends. The CDR3 is 13 residues long. Germline lookup yields CDR1 SGHTA and CDR2 FQGNSA. DNA of the CDR3: TGTGCCAGCAGCTTAACAGGGAAGGAGACCCAGTACTTC. Translation: CASSLTGKETQYF.

This clonotype has a count of ten or more. This chain uses TRBV4-2 with TRBJ2-3; no clear D. Germline loops: CDR1 LGHNA, CDR2 YNFKEQ. CDR3 length: 16 residues. Deletions cut 1 base from V and 5 bases from J, with 16 bases between. Written as DNA, the CDR3 is TGTGCCAGCAGCCAAGCGGGTAGTAGAGTGGGAGATACGCAGTATTTT. Translating it yields CASSQAGSRVGDTQYF.

This rearrangement joins TRBV20-1 to TRBJ2-1, with a weak D call TRBD2 (6 bases). V shed 3 bases and J shed 1 base, with 19 bases lying between them. This CDR3 has 17 amino acids. From germline, CDR1 is DFQATT and CDR2 SNEGSKA (reference sequence). The CDR3 here is CSASHPRRGSSYNEQFF. The CDR3 DNA reads as TGCAGTGCTAGCCATCCCCGCCGGGGGAGTTCCTACAATGAGCAGTTCTTC.

The chain carries TRBV7-9 and TRBJ2-2; D is unclear. Between the trimmed V and J ends, which lost 5 bases and 0 bases, there was a span of 13 bases. Germline V CDR1 and CDR2: SEHNR, FQNEAQ (reference sequence). CDR3 length: 16 amino acids. The CDR3 is CASSPSRIANTGELFF. The DNA of the CDR3 is TGTGCCAGCAGCCCAAGTCGGATCGCGAACACCGGGGAGCTGTTTTTT. Together with reference TRBV7-9 and TRBJ2-2, the CDR3 gives the full variable domain: DTGVSQNPRHKITKRGQNVTFRCDPISEHNRLYWYRQTLGQGPEFLTYFQNEAQLEKSRLLSDRFSAERPKGSFSTLEIQRTEQGDSAMYLCASSPSRIANTGELFFGEGSRLTVL.

This clonotype was seen more than once but under ten times. The gene calls are TRBV6-8 and TRBJ2-1, with 7 positions matching TRBD2. From germline, CDR1 is MNHGY and CDR2 SAAAGT. The CDR3 spans 14 residues. The junction had 15 bases not matched to a gene; V was cut back by 11 bases and J by 8 bases. The CDR3 reads CAANPGLLFDEQFF. The CDR3 nucleotides are TGTGCCGCCAATCCGGGACTACTCTTTGATGAGCAGTTCTTC.

The chain uses TRBV11-2 and TRBJ2-1; weak D call: TRBD2 (6 bases). V was pared by 3 bases and J by 8 bases, with 17 bases between. CDR1 is SGHAT, CDR2 FQNNGV, per germline. This CDR3 has 15 residues. As DNA, the CDR3 is TGTGCCAGCAGCTTGATTGGGGGAGGTGGCGATGAGCAGTTCTTC. Protein product: CASSLIGGGGDEQFF.

V gene TRBV5-1 combines with J gene TRBJ2-5, with D perhaps matching TRBD1 or TRBD2 (5 bases each). The CDR3 runs 15 residues. The germline V and J ends were trimmed by 0 bases and 0 bases, with 9 bases remaining between them. Germline values: CDR1 SGHRS, CDR2 YFSETQ. The CDR3 spells CASSLARGNQETQYF. DNA of the CDR3: TGCGCCAGCAGCTTGGCTCGGGGCAACCAAGAGACCCAGTACTTC.

This chain connects TRBV20-1 to TRBJ2-7; 11 nucleotides match TRBD2. V was clipped by 6 bases and J by 4 bases; unmatched bases: 14. The germline CDR1 and CDR2 sequences are DFQATT and SNEGSKA (reference sequence). The CDR3 contains 16 residues. Here the CDR3 reads CSARQRRLAGTYEQYF. As DNA, the CDR3 is TGCAGTGCCCGACAACGACGACTAGCGGGAACTTACGAGCAGTACTTC.

The sample holds a few counts of this clonotype. The chain combines TRBV20-1 with TRBJ1-4; D perhaps matches TRBD1 (6 bases). Germline lookup yields CDR1 DFQATT and CDR2 SNEGSKA (reference sequence). Trimming removed 6 bases from V and 7 bases from J, with 15 bases in between. The CDR3 sequence is 13 residues long. The chain's CDR3 is CSALMGGGEKLFF. CDR3 coding DNA: TGCAGTGCCCTGATGGGGGGCGGTGAAAAACTGTTTTTT.

The V gene is TRBV4-1, the J gene TRBJ2-3; TRBD2 agrees at 8 bases. This CDR3 is 19 amino acids long. Trimming removed 4 bases from V and 4 bases from J; junction bases left unmatched: 19. CDR1 is MGHRA, CDR2 YSYEKL, per germline. The CDR3 region is CASSPPPGLGLGAADTQYF. The CDR3, as DNA: TGCGCCAGCAGCCCCCCACCGGGACTAGGTCTCGGCGCGGCAGATACGCAGTATTTT.

There are a few counts of this clonotype. The chain recombines TRBV7-8 with TRBJ1-4, with D possibly TRBD1 on 5 matching bases. Germline V CDR1 and CDR2: SGHVS, FQNEAQ. V lost 1 base to trimming and J lost 2 bases, with 14 bases between them. This CDR3 region has 17 residues. The CDR3 spells CASSLVPPGPTNEKLFF. The CDR3 nucleotides read TGTGCCAGCAGCTTAGTTCCACCGGGACCCACTAATGAAAAACTGTTTTTT.

The chain combines TRBV3-1 with TRBJ2-2, with TRBD2 as a possible D gene (6 bases). The germline V gene encodes CDR1 LGHDT and CDR2 YNNKEL (reference sequence). Trimming pared 5 bases from V and 1 base from J, leaving 11 bases between. The CDR3 length is 15 residues. CDR3 protein: CASSETGRNTGELFF. CDR3 in DNA: TGTGCCAGCAGCGAAACCGGGAGGAACACCGGGGAGCTGTTTTTT.

This clonotype was seen only a few times. The chain couples TRBV27 to TRBJ2-1, with D possibly being TRBD1 (5 bases). V lost 8 bases and J lost 5, with 10 bases in between. Germline values: CDR1 MNHEY, CDR2 SMNVEV (reference sequence). The CDR3 runs 12 residues. The CDR3 protein is CASLGQNNEQFF. CDR3 DNA: TGTGCCAGCCTCGGACAAAACAATGAGCAGTTCTTC.

The table lists this clonotype with many counts. V usage is TRBV10-3 and J usage is TRBJ2-1, with 9 positions matching TRBD1. The CDR3 is made up of 16 amino acids. Trimming removed 3 bases from V and 1 base from J; junction bases left unmatched: 4. Germline V CDR1 and CDR2: ENHRY, SYGVKD. CDR3 residues: CAISDFGQGSYNEQFF. The CDR3 coding sequence is TGTGCCATCAGTGACTTTGGACAGGGGTCCTACAATGAGCAGTTCTTC.

This clonotype was counted between two and nine times. This chain connects TRBV20-1 to TRBJ2-4; D assignment may be TRBD1 or TRBD2 (5 bases each). Germline assignment: CDR1 DFQATT and CDR2 SNEGSKA (reference sequence). Trimming stripped 6 bases from V and 0 bases from J, with 12 bases between. This CDR3 comprises 14 residues. CDR3 amino acids: CSATEGLAKNIQYF. CDR3 DNA: TGCAGTGCGACTGAGGGGCTAGCCAAAAACATTCAGTACTTC.

This clonotype was counted between two and nine times. The rearrangement joins TRBV28 to TRBJ2-2; D perhaps matches TRBD1 (6 bases). CDR1 is MDHEN and CDR2 is SYDVKM in the germline V gene. V lost 5 bases and J lost 6, with 22 bases in between. CDR3 length equals 17 residues. CDR3 bases: TGTGCCAGCAGTATCCCGGGACACGTGAAGTGGGCCGGGGAGCTGTTTTTT. It encodes CASSIPGHVKWAGELFF. The variable domain in full, with the rest retrieved from reference TRBV28 and TRBJ2-2, is DVKVTQSSRYLVKRTGEKVFLECVQDMDHENMFWYRQDPGLGLRLIYFSYDVKMKEKGDIPEGYSVSREKKERFSLILESASTNQTSMYLCASSIPGHVKWAGELFFGEGSRLTVL.

This clonotype was detected many times. The rearrangement uses TRBV20-1 and TRBJ2-7; possibly TRBD1 for D (5 bases). CDR3 length: 11 amino acids. Trimming stripped 5 bases from V and 3 bases from J, with 8 bases between. Looked up from germline, CDR1 is DFQATT and CDR2 is SNEGSKA (reference sequence). The chain's CDR3 is CSAFQGYEQYF. The CDR3 DNA is TGCAGTGCTTTTCAGGGCTACGAGCAGTACTTC.

The J gene is TRBJ2-1, the V gene TRBV12-3 or TRBV12-4, with D possibly matching TRBD1 (6 bases). The CDR3 totals 13 residues. Trimming left V 4 bases short and J 6 bases short, with 10 bases between. This CDR3 is CASSYRQVNEQFF. The CDR3 region has the DNA TGTGCCAGCAGTTACCGACAGGTCAATGAGCAGTTCTTC.

This clonotype occurred a few times. The rearrangement joins TRBV12-3 or TRBV12-4 to TRBJ1-6, with 9 bases that match TRBD1. This CDR3 contains 15 residues. V trimming: 10 bases; J trimming: 8 bases; junction bases outside the gene matches: 12. CDR3 residues: CATQRYRGPDSPLHF. In DNA, the CDR3 is TGTGCCACTCAAAGGTACAGGGGGCCAGATTCACCCCTCCACTTT.

This clonotype turned up a few times. The V call is TRBV7-2, the J call TRBJ1-5, with TRBD1 matching 8 bases. The CDR3 runs to 14 residues. Germline V gene data show CDR1 as SGHTA and CDR2 as FQGNSA. J gave up 7 bases and V 2 bases, and 4 bases lay outside the gene matches. The CDR3 protein is CASSLNTGGQPQHF. The CDR3 DNA is TGTGCCAGCAGCTTAAACACAGGGGGACAGCCCCAGCATTTT. Drawing the rest from reference TRBV7-2 and TRBJ1-5, the complete variable domain is GAGVSQSPSNKVTEKGKDVELRCDPISGHTALYWYRQSLGQGLEFLIYFQGNSAPDKSGLPSDRFSAERTGGSVSTLTIQRTQQEDSAVYLCASSLNTGGQPQHFGDGTRLSIL.

The CDR3 sequence: CASSLMGAYEQYF. The CDR3 bases are TGTGCCAGCAGTTTAATGGGGGCCTACGAGCAGTACTTC. This chain joins TRBV28 and TRBJ2-7, with D possibly being TRBD1 or TRBD2 (5 bases each). The CDR3 totals 13 residues. Germline lookup yields CDR1 MDHEN and CDR2 SYDVKM. Trimming removed 2 bases from V and 2 bases from J, with 7 bases in between. Full variable domain (rest looked up from reference TRBV28 and TRBJ2-7): DVKVTQSSRYLVKRTGEKVFLECVQDMDHENMFWYRQDPGLGLRLIYFSYDVKMKEKGDIPEGYSVSREKKERFSLILESASTNQTSMYLCASSLMGAYEQYFGPGTRLTVT.